The next 8 T cell receptor beta chains were all read from a single sample in a study of OX40 agonist ivuxolimab in advanced cancers. Receptor amplification or capture employed the immunoSEQ multiplex PCR assay. Entries here come from immuneACCESS through TCRdb and include only in-frame sequences with V and J called. Some clones fail to appear in such tables; in the studies checked, an unresolved V gene covers under half of the shortfall, and the cause of the remainder is unknown. For this sample there are 65,000 or so clones; approximately 78% appear just once. The ten most abundant clones make up around 5% of the sample. Sequencing was performed on CD4+ or CD8+ T cells sorted from blood, taken in a trial of the OX40 agonist ivuxolimab. Receptor source: an adult with an advanced solid tumor such as melanoma, head and neck, liver or kidney cancer.

The chain uses TRBV5-6 and TRBJ2-7; D assignment may be TRBD1 or TRBD2 (5 bases each). The CDR3 consists of 17 residues. The germline CDR1 and CDR2 sequences are SGHDT and YYEEEE. V lost 4 bases to trimming and J lost 2 bases, with 22 bases between them. The CDR3 loop reads CASSDGGTQIQTYEQYF. CDR3 nucleotide sequence: TGTGCCAGCAGCGATGGTGGGACCCAAATCCAAACCTACGAGCAGTACTTC.

V is TRBV13 and J is TRBJ2-7; 12 bases fit TRBD2. Germline CDR1 PRHDT, CDR2 FYEKMQ (reference sequence). This CDR3 comprises 14 residues. V trimming: 2 bases; J trimming: 10 bases; junction bases outside the gene matches: 6. The DNA for the CDR3 is TGTGCCAGCAGCTTAAGGCTAGCGGGAGGGCCTCAGTACTTC. Translating gives CASSLRLAGGPQYF.

This rearrangement joins TRBV5-8 to TRBJ1-4; D is possibly TRBD1 (5 bases). Trimming shortened V by 0 bases and J by 3 bases, and 9 bases separated the two germline ends. This CDR3 contains 15 residues. CDR1 and CDR2 (germline): SGHTS, YDEGEE. The DNA for the CDR3 is TGTGCCAGCAGCTTGGGGTTGGGGGCTAATGAAAAACTGTTTTTT. This translates into CASSLGLGANEKLFF.

This clone was picked up a small number of times. The gene calls are TRBV2 and TRBJ2-7; 8 bases are shared with TRBD1. Germline CDR1 reads SNHLY; CDR2 reads FYNNEI. This CDR3 spans 13 amino acids. Trimming at V came to 2 bases and at J to 5 bases, leaving 2 bases not matched to a gene. CDR3 nucleotide sequence: TGTGCCAGCAGTGAACAGGGGGCAGACGAGCAGTACTTC. It specifies CASSEQGADEQYF.

The V and J genes are TRBV5-4 and TRBJ1-1; the match to TRBD1 covers 7 bases. V shed 5 bases, J shed 1 base, and the junction held 5 bases outside the gene matches. CDR1 SGHNT and CDR2 YYREEE come from the germline V gene (reference sequence). This CDR3 contains 14 residues. The CDR3 nucleotides are TGTGCCAGCAGTTATGACAGGGCGAACACTGAAGCTTTCTTT. This gives the protein CASSYDRANTEAFF.

The J gene is TRBJ2-3, the V gene TRBV7-2; 7 nucleotides agree with TRBD2. Germline V CDR1 and CDR2: SGHTA, FQGNSA. V was clipped by 5 bases and J by 8 bases; unmatched bases: 7. The CDR3 contains 13 residues. CDR3 region: CASSPTQRGTQYF. Written as DNA, the CDR3 is TGTGCCAGCAGCCCGACTCAGCGGGGTACGCAGTATTTT.

The rearrangement links TRBV4-2 to TRBJ2-3, with 11 bases aligning to TRBD2. The germline V gene has CDR1 LGHNA and CDR2 YNFKEQ. The CDR3 sequence is 21 residues long. With V trimmed by 1 base and J by 4 bases, 19 bases remained unmatched. CDR3 loop: CASSQAPLWGLAVGGADTQYF. As DNA, the CDR3 is TGTGCCAGCAGCCAAGCCCCCCTTTGGGGACTAGCGGTTGGGGGGGCAGATACGCAGTATTTT.

The rearrangement joins TRBV10-1 to TRBJ1-1, with D maybe TRBD1 (5 bases). Between the trimmed V and J ends, which lost 8 bases and 4 bases, there was a span of 11 bases. The V gene's germline CDR1 is WNHNN and CDR2 SYGVQD (reference sequence). This CDR3 is built from 12 residues. The CDR3 sequence: CASRGRSTEAFF. Written as DNA, the CDR3 is TGCGCCAGCCGGGGGAGAAGCACTGAAGCTTTCTTT.